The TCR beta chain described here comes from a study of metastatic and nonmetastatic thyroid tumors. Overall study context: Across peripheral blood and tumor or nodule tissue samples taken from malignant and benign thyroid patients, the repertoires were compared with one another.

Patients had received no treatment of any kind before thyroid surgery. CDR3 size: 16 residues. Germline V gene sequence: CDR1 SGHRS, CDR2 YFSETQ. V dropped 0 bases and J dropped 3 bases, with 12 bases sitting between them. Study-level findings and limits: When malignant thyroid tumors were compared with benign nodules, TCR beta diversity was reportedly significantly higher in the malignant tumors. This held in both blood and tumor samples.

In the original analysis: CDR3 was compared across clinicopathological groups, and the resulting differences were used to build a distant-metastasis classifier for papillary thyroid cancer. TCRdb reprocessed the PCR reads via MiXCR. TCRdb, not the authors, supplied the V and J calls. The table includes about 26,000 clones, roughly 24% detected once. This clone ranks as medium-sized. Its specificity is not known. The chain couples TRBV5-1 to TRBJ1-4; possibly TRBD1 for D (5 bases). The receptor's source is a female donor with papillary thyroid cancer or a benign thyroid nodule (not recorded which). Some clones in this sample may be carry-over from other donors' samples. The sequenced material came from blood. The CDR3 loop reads CASSLASWDPNEKLFF. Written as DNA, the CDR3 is TGCGCCAGCAGCTTGGCCTCGTGGGACCCTAATGAAAAACTGTTTTTT.